One sample yielded the 18 T cell receptor beta chains listed below, sequenced in a study of cytotoxic CD8 clonotypes in ibrutinib-treated CLL. Sequencing used immunoSEQ multiplex PCR; TCRdb keeps in-frame clones, though not all of them. The sample includes about 140,000 clones, around 81% of them seen just once. The sample here was PBMCs, taken after 36 months of ibrutinib treatment. The receptor source for this set is a human donor with chronic lymphocytic leukemia.

The genes are TRBV11-2 and TRBJ2-1, with a weak D call TRBD2 (7 bases). Deletions cut 4 bases from V and 6 bases from J, with 13 bases between. CDR1 is SGHAT and CDR2 is FQNNGV in the germline V gene. CDR3 length: 14 residues. This CDR3 reads CASSSIRGGNEQFF. The CDR3 nucleotides are TGTGCCAGCAGCTCCATAAGGGGGGGCAATGAGCAGTTCTTC.

The V and J genes are TRBV2 and TRBJ2-2; D is unresolved. This CDR3 region has 14 residues. Trimming left V 3 bases short and J 5 bases short, with 10 bases between. Germline assignment: CDR1 SNHLY and CDR2 FYNNEI. CDR3 protein: CASSDGLRTGELFF. CDR3 nucleotide sequence: TGTGCCAGCAGTGATGGGCTTCGGACCGGGGAGCTGTTTTTT.

J is TRBJ2-1 and V is TRBV27, with 9 positions matching TRBD1. Germline CDR1 and CDR2: MNHEY and SMNVEV (reference sequence). V was pared by 5 bases and J by 2 bases, with 7 bases of the junction left unmatched. The length of the CDR3 is 16 residues. The CDR3 bases are TGTGCCAGCAGTCCCGCCCGGACAGGGGCCTACAATGAGCAGTTCTTC. The encoded protein is CASSPARTGAYNEQFF.

This chain uses TRBV28 with TRBJ2-7; D is ambiguous. Trimming stripped 0 bases from V and 5 bases from J, with 11 bases between. CDR3 size: 14 residues. Germline V gene sequence: CDR1 MDHEN, CDR2 SYDVKM. CDR3 coding DNA: TGTGCCAGCAGTTTATGGCAGGAGCTCGACGAGCAGTACTTC. Residues: CASSLWQELDEQYF. The full variable domain, with the rest looked up from reference TRBV28 and TRBJ2-7, is DVKVTQSSRYLVKRTGEKVFLECVQDMDHENMFWYRQDPGLGLRLIYFSYDVKMKEKGDIPEGYSVSREKKERFSLILESASTNQTSMYLCASSLWQELDEQYFGPGTRLTVT.

CDR3 residues: CASSLDRSPVVEQFF. As DNA, the CDR3 is TGTGCCAGCTCATTAGACAGGTCCCCCGTGGTTGAGCAGTTCTTC. This chain joins TRBV18 and TRBJ2-1; a possible D gene is TRBD1 (6 bases). The CDR3 contains 15 residues. V dropped 5 bases and J dropped 9 bases, with 20 bases sitting between them. Germline loops: CDR1 KGHSH, CDR2 LQKENI.

This chain links TRBV6-1 with TRBJ1-5; D call uncertain. Germline-derived CDR1 and CDR2 are MNHNS and SASEGT. The CDR3 runs 14 residues. V dropped 6 bases and J dropped 5 bases, with 14 bases sitting between them. The CDR3 spells CASRLYGGDQPQHF. DNA for the CDR3: TGTGCCAGCAGACTATATGGCGGGGATCAGCCCCAGCATTTT.

The chain employs TRBV11-2 and TRBJ2-1; D is uncertain. Trimming stripped 0 bases from V and 1 base from J, with 10 bases between. The CDR3 has 16 residues. The germline V gene has CDR1 SGHAT and CDR2 FQNNGV. The CDR3 DNA sequence: TGTGCCAGCAGCTTAGAGTGGTGGGTTTCCTACAATGAGCAGTTCTTC. As protein: CASSLEWWVSYNEQFF.

V and J are TRBV28 and TRBJ1-3; no reliable D call. CDR3 size: 16 residues. Between the trimmed V and J ends, which lost 3 bases and 2 bases, there was a span of 14 bases. The germline CDR1 and CDR2 sequences are MDHEN and SYDVKM. The CDR3 DNA sequence: TGTGCCAGCAGTTTCTATATCGCGGTAACTGGAAACACCATATATTTT. Translated, it gives CASSFYIAVTGNTIYF. Filled out from reference TRBV28 and TRBJ1-3, the complete variable domain reads DVKVTQSSRYLVKRTGEKVFLECVQDMDHENMFWYRQDPGLGLRLIYFSYDVKMKEKGDIPEGYSVSREKKERFSLILESASTNQTSMYLCASSFYIAVTGNTIYFGEGSWLTVV.

The chain employs TRBV6-1 and TRBJ1-2; no definite D call. The V gene's germline CDR1 is MNHNS and CDR2 SASEGT. The CDR3 is 11 residues long. The V gene lost 11 bases and the J gene lost 9 bases, with 16 bases spanning the gap. The CDR3 DNA sequence: TGTGCCCTCTGGCAGGCAGCTAGCTACACCTTC. Its protein is CALWQAASYTF.

The CDR3 here is CASSPPIRYTGELFF. DNA for the CDR3: TGTGCCAGCTCACCACCGATTAGATACACCGGGGAGCTGTTTTTT. The rearrangement links TRBV18 to TRBJ2-2, with D unclear. The CDR3 length is 15 residues. Germline loops: CDR1 KGHSH, CDR2 LQKENI. V was trimmed by 0 bases and J by 3 bases, leaving 8 bases between them.

This chain connects TRBV4-1 to TRBJ1-5; D gene ambiguous. The V and J ends lost 2 bases and 5 bases respectively, with 10 bases between them. The CDR3 length is 14 residues. Germline V gene sequence: CDR1 MGHRA, CDR2 YSYEKL. For the CDR3, the DNA is TGCGCCAGCAGCCAACTAAGAAGAGATCAGCCCCAGCATTTT. This gives the protein CASSQLRRDQPQHF.

V is TRBV5-1 and J is TRBJ1-4; 7 bases line up with TRBD1. The germline gives CDR1 SGHRS, CDR2 YFSETQ. The CDR3 is made up of 14 amino acids. V shed 4 bases and J 4 bases; nucleotides not matched to a gene: 4. The CDR3 protein is CASSMGQFNEKLFF. As DNA, the CDR3 is TGCGCCAGCAGCATGGGACAGTTTAATGAAAAACTGTTTTTT.

A few counts support this clone. V gene TRBV2 combines with J gene TRBJ1-4; tentative D call: TRBD1 (5 bases). V lost 6 bases and J lost 0, with 14 bases in between. The CDR3 is 16 amino acids. Per the germline V gene, CDR1 is SNHLY and CDR2 is FYNNEI. The CDR3 DNA reads TGTGCCAGCAGGGTAAAGGGGCTTGCAACTAATGAAAAACTGTTTTTT. This translates into CASRVKGLATNEKLFF.

V is TRBV11-2 and J is TRBJ1-2; TRBD1 matches 9 bases. The ends lost 4 bases at V and 7 bases at J; junction bases unmatched: 7. This CDR3 has 14 amino acids. The germline V gene encodes CDR1 SGHAT and CDR2 FQNNGV. The CDR3 DNA reads TGTGCCAGCAGCTCCCCGGGACAGGGTCGTGGCTACACCTTC. This sequence encodes CASSSPGQGRGYTF.

The gene calls are TRBV5-4 and TRBJ2-7, with 12 bases identical to TRBD1. This CDR3 is 14 amino acids long. Germline V gene lookup returns CDR1 SGHNT and CDR2 YYREEE (reference sequence). V trimming: 8 bases; J trimming: 3 bases; junction bases outside the gene matches: 6. CDR3 sequence reads: CASGTGGKFYEQYF. The CDR3 DNA follows: TGTGCCAGTGGGACAGGGGGCAAATTCTACGAGCAGTACTTC.

The CDR3 spells CASSLRPWTEAFF. The DNA for the CDR3 is TGTGCCAGCAGTCTAAGACCGTGGACTGAAGCTTTCTTT. The genes are TRBV6-5 and TRBJ1-1; D remains ambiguous. From germline, CDR1 is MNHEY and CDR2 SVGAGI. This CDR3 contains 13 residues. The V end was cut by 5 bases, the J end by 5 bases, with 12 bases between.

The chain has TRBV2 and TRBJ1-2, with D possibly being TRBD1 (5 bases). Trimming shortened V by 1 base and J by 2 bases, and 20 bases separated the two germline ends. Germline loops: CDR1 SNHLY, CDR2 FYNNEI. The CDR3 has 18 residues. CDR3: CASSEVGRGPEGNYGYTF. CDR3 DNA sequence: TGTGCCAGCAGTGAAGTGGGCAGAGGACCCGAGGGGAACTATGGCTACACCTTC.

The chain uses TRBV19 and TRBJ1-5, with D hard to call. V lost 4 bases and J 7 bases, leaving 14 bases between the germline ends. This CDR3 region has 14 residues. Germline V gene lookup returns CDR1 LNHDA and CDR2 SQIVND (reference sequence). CDR3 protein: CASSTSGFEQPQHF. CDR3 in DNA: TGTGCCAGTAGTACATCGGGGTTTGAGCAGCCCCAGCATTTT. Supplemented by reference TRBV19 and TRBJ1-5, the full variable domain reads DGGITQSPKYLFRKEGQNVTLSCEQNLNHDAMYWYRQDPGQGLRLIYYSQIVNDFQKGDIAEGYSVSREKKESFPLTVTSAQKNPTAFYLCASSTSGFEQPQHFGDGTRLSIL.